The clone carrying this TCR beta chain showed up just a few times. Its antigen is currently unknown. This sample stems from a study of CD8 T cells in ankylosing spondylitis. Study-wide results and caveats: Reportedly, disease-linked clones are significantly enriched in ankylosing spondylitis patients' matched synovial fluid. Reports of some motif variants in reactive arthritis synovial fluid and blood predate this one. Apparently characteristic of ankylosing spondylitis blood was a TCR beta motif (eight highly homologous variants). Clones linked to disease, bearing a CD8+ phenotype, were relatively rare in peripheral blood.

The CDR3 has 14 residues. V was trimmed by 6 bases and J by 2 bases, leaving 15 bases between them. Germline V gives CDR1 SGHRS, CDR2 YFSETQ. Using quantitative 5'-RACE with molecular barcodes, the authors made TCR beta libraries. Via MiXCR, TCRdb re-called the 5' RACE reads, giving one row per CDR3 protein. The sample lists 750,000 to 850,000 distinct CDR3 sequences, approximately 12% seen once, with under 0.6% in the top ten. This receptor was obtained from a male donor with ankylosing spondylitis. This chain uses TRBV5-1 with TRBJ2-7; possible D gene TRBD1, 5 bases. The sample taken for sequencing was blood, either unsorted or a sorted T cell fraction (not recorded which). DNA of the CDR3: TGCGCCAGCAACTGGGGCTTAAACCCCTACGAGCAGTACTTC. It codes for CASNWGLNPYEQYF.